These 22 T cell receptor beta chains share one sample of origin, sequenced in a study of high-grade serous ovarian cancer treatment subgroups. Assay used: immunoSEQ multiplex PCR; TCRdb lists only in-frame clones, some missing. In the table there are approximately 36,000 clones, about four fifths of which are singletons. Tumor samples were obtained before definitive surgery or chemotherapy. The sample was tumor tissue. These receptors originate from a human donor with high-grade serous ovarian cancer.

The V and J genes are TRBV7-6 and TRBJ2-1; a weak D match, TRBD2 (5 bases). The length of the CDR3 is 15 residues. Trimming pared 3 bases from V and 7 bases from J, leaving 16 bases between. Germline V lookup: CDR1 SGHVS, CDR2 FNYEAQ. CDR3 sequence (DNA): TGTGCCAGCAGCTTCGTAGCGACCGGGGTGAATGAGCAGTTCTTC. This codes for CASSFVATGVNEQFF.

J is TRBJ1-2 and V is TRBV7-9; 11 bases are a match to TRBD1. The V gene end was trimmed by 6 bases and the J gene end by 10 bases; junction bases not matched to a gene: 10. Germline assignment: CDR1 SEHNR and CDR2 FQNEAQ (reference sequence). The CDR3 spans 14 residues. The CDR3 sequence is CASRGTGGMVVYTF. The CDR3 region has the DNA TGTGCCAGCAGGGGGACAGGGGGTATGGTTGTCTACACCTTC.

This chain's CDR3 is CASRPSGSYNEQFF. CDR3 in DNA: TGCGCCAGCAGGCCTAGCGGATCCTACAATGAGCAGTTCTTC. This chain connects TRBV5-1 to TRBJ2-1; the match to TRBD2 covers 7 bases. The length of the CDR3 is 14 residues. Germline CDR1 reads SGHRS; CDR2 reads YFSETQ. With V trimmed by 5 bases and J by 1 base, 3 bases remained unmatched.

The chain has TRBV4-1 and TRBJ2-7, with 10 bases lining up with TRBD1. Trimming cost V 1 base and J 6 bases; bases outside gene matches: 18. The CDR3 consists of 19 residues. Germline V gene sequence: CDR1 MGHRA, CDR2 YSYEKL. CDR3 DNA: TGCGCCAGCAGCCAAGCCCACGAAGCAGAGACAGGGGGCGCGGGCGAGCAGTACTTC. Residues: CASSQAHEAETGGAGEQYF.

The chain carries TRBV10-2 and TRBJ2-2, with D unclear. Germline V CDR1 and CDR2: WSHSY, SAAADI. The CDR3 is 14 residues long. The ends were cut back, 7 bases at V and 3 bases at J, with 12 bases in the middle. CDR3 sequence: CASTPSLYTGELFF. The DNA for the CDR3 is TGCGCCAGCACTCCATCCCTTTACACCGGGGAGCTGTTTTTT.

The chain employs TRBV27 and TRBJ1-5; perhaps TRBD1 as D (6 bases). This CDR3 comprises 14 residues. V was cut by 6 bases and J by 4 bases, with 13 bases left in between. Germline lookup yields CDR1 MNHEY and CDR2 SMNVEV (reference sequence). The CDR3 here is CASRGQGRNQPQHF. The CDR3 nucleotides read TGTGCCAGCAGAGGGCAGGGGCGTAATCAGCCCCAGCATTTT.

The sample holds one count of this clone. V gene TRBV19 combines with J gene TRBJ1-6; D is unresolved. Germline values: CDR1 LNHDA, CDR2 SQIVND (reference sequence). Trimming removed 8 bases from V and 5 bases from J, with 13 bases in between. The CDR3 consists of 14 residues. As DNA, the CDR3 is TGTGCCAGTTCCCACCGGGGAAATAATTCACCCCTCCACTTT. Translation: CASSHRGNNSPLHF.

This clone was detected only once. The J gene is TRBJ1-2, the V gene TRBV10-3, with D possibly TRBD1 on 6 matching bases. Germline-derived CDR1 and CDR2 are ENHRY and SYGVKD. CDR3 length: 16 residues. The ends were cut back, 2 bases at V and 4 bases at J, with 17 bases in the middle. CDR3 protein: CAISEPGEADPYGYTF. CDR3 DNA: TGTGCCATCAGTGAGCCAGGGGAGGCGGATCCCTATGGCTACACCTTC.

The J gene is TRBJ1-4, the V gene TRBV20-1, with unresolved D. CDR1 and CDR2 from the germline V gene are DFQATT and SNEGSKA (reference sequence). Trimming cost V 6 bases and J 10 bases, with 9 bases left between them. The CDR3 consists of 10 residues. The CDR3 loop is CSANLSKLFF. CDR3 nucleotides: TGCAGTGCCAACCTATCAAAACTGTTTTTT.

The V call is TRBV10-3, the J call TRBJ2-7; weak D call: TRBD1 (6 bases). Germline V gene sequence: CDR1 ENHRY, CDR2 SYGVKD. The length of the CDR3 is 16 residues. V dropped 2 bases and J dropped 3 bases, with 17 bases sitting between them. CDR3 amino acids: CAISEPPGAGVYEQYF. In DNA form, the CDR3 reads TGTGCCATCAGTGAGCCCCCCGGGGCAGGGGTCTACGAGCAGTACTTC.

The rearrangement links TRBV6-5 to TRBJ1-1; 7 bases align to TRBD1. The CDR3 has 15 residues. The J segment lost 4 bases and the V segment lost 0 bases, leaving 5 bases of the junction unmatched. Germline assignment: CDR1 MNHEY and CDR2 SVGAGI. CDR3 amino acids: CASSYSPGGRTEAFF. Here the CDR3 DNA reads TGTGCCAGCAGTTACTCCCCAGGGGGGCGCACTGAAGCTTTCTTT.

The chain is built from TRBV5-1 and TRBJ1-5; a weak D match, TRBD1 (6 bases). The CDR3 extends over 14 amino acids. The V gene lost 2 bases and the J gene lost 7 bases, with 13 bases spanning the gap. Germline CDR1 is SGHRS and CDR2 is YFSETQ. Here the CDR3 reads CASSLGGAGQPQHF. DNA of the CDR3: TGCGCCAGCAGCTTAGGGGGGGCGGGACAGCCCCAGCATTTT.

This clone came up once. The chain combines TRBV2 with TRBJ2-3; D may be TRBD2 (7 bases). The length of the CDR3 is 15 residues. Trimming pared 5 bases from V and 4 bases from J, leaving 16 bases between. CDR1 and CDR2 (germline): SNHLY, FYNNEI. The CDR3 loop reads CASSPTGRAADTQYF. CDR3 bases: TGTGCCAGCAGTCCAACAGGGAGGGCCGCAGATACGCAGTATTTT.

The J gene is TRBJ2-7, the V gene TRBV5-8; 7 bases line up with TRBD1. Germline trimming cut 2 bases from V and 2 bases from J; bases unmatched to any gene: 4. The CDR3 sequence is 14 residues long. Germline assignment: CDR1 SGHTS and CDR2 YDEGEE. CDR3 coding DNA: TGTGCCAGCAGCTTTGGGACAGATCCCTACGAGCAGTACTTC. Translating gives CASSFGTDPYEQYF.

The chain is built from TRBV27 and TRBJ2-1, with D unresolved. The CDR3 is 13 residues long. V lost 2 bases, J lost 5 bases, and 7 bases lay in between. Germline CDR1 MNHEY, CDR2 SMNVEV (reference sequence). CDR3 coding DNA: TGTGCCAGCAGTTTAAGTACCGACAATGAGCAGTTCTTC. This gives the protein CASSLSTDNEQFF.

The CDR3 sequence: CASNEESSYNEQFF. CDR3 bases: TGTGCCAGCAACGAGGAGAGCTCCTACAATGAGCAGTTCTTC. V usage is TRBV9 and J usage is TRBJ2-1; D is unresolved. From germline, CDR1 is SGDLS and CDR2 YYNGEE. The CDR3 is 14 amino acids. V lost 6 bases and J 0 bases, leaving 10 bases between the germline ends.

The chain employs TRBV7-2 and TRBJ2-7; D is undetermined. Trimming left V 1 base short and J 6 bases short, with 7 bases between. CDR1 and CDR2 (germline): SGHTA, FQGNSA. The CDR3 has 12 residues. CDR3 sequence: CASSLVTGEQYF. The CDR3 DNA is TGTGCCAGCAGCTTAGTGACGGGCGAGCAGTACTTC. The full variable domain, completed using reference TRBV7-2 and TRBJ2-7, is GAGVSQSPSNKVTEKGKDVELRCDPISGHTALYWYRQSLGQGLEFLIYFQGNSAPDKSGLPSDRFSAERTGGSVSTLTIQRTQQEDSAVYLCASSLVTGEQYFGPGTRLTVT.

V and J are TRBV18 and TRBJ2-7; D unresolved. There are 15 residues in the CDR3. CDR1 is KGHSH, CDR2 LQKENI, per germline. The germline V and J ends were trimmed by 1 base and 4 bases, with 14 bases remaining between them. This chain's CDR3 is CASSPRSGILYEQYF. The CDR3 nucleotides are TGTGCCAGCTCACCACGGAGTGGCATTCTTTACGAGCAGTACTTC. Complete variable domain (other parts from reference TRBV18 and TRBJ2-7): NAGVMQNPRHLVRRRGQEARLRCSPMKGHSHVYWYRQLPEEGLKFMVYLQKENIIDESGMPKERFSAEFPKEGPSILRIQQVVRGDSAAYFCASSPRSGILYEQYFGPGTRLTVT.

This chain links TRBV6-5 with TRBJ1-1; the D is unclear. Germline loops: CDR1 MNHEY, CDR2 SVGAGI. V was cut by 6 bases and J by 5 bases, with 16 bases left in between. The length of the CDR3 is 14 residues. The CDR3 nucleotides read TGTGCCAGCAGGACGGGAAAGGGTGCAACTGAAGCTTTCTTT. Its protein product is CASRTGKGATEAFF.

This sequence joins TRBV5-6 and TRBJ2-7; no definite D call. V lost 0 bases and J 5 bases, leaving 15 bases between the germline ends. Per germline, CDR1 SGHDT and CDR2 YYEEEE. CDR3 length: 15 amino acids. CDR3 residues: CASSLGVFLDNEQYF. In DNA form, the CDR3 reads TGTGCCAGCAGCTTGGGGGTCTTCCTAGACAACGAGCAGTACTTC.

The table lists this clone with a few counts. The chain recombines TRBV28 with TRBJ1-1; the D is unclear. Germline V gene data show CDR1 as MDHEN and CDR2 as SYDVKM. The germline V and J ends were trimmed by 4 bases and 7 bases, with 4 bases remaining between them. CDR3 length: 10 amino acids. The CDR3 loop is CASSSHEAFF. CDR3 sequence (DNA): TGTGCCAGCAGTTCCCATGAAGCTTTCTTT.

V is TRBV7-2 and J is TRBJ1-5; no firm D call. This CDR3 comprises 14 residues. The V gene's germline CDR1 is SGHTA and CDR2 FQGNSA. V was cut by 5 bases and J by 3 bases, with 11 bases left in between. The CDR3 spells CASSPREYNQPQHF. The CDR3, as DNA: TGTGCCAGCAGCCCCCGGGAGTACAATCAGCCCCAGCATTTT. Variable domain in full (rest from reference TRBV7-2 and TRBJ1-5): GAGVSQSPSNKVTEKGKDVELRCDPISGHTALYWYRQSLGQGLEFLIYFQGNSAPDKSGLPSDRFSAERTGGSVSTLTIQRTQQEDSAVYLCASSPREYNQPQHFGDGTRLSIL.